The clone carrying this TCR beta chain was seen at least ten times. Its specificity is unknown. Trimming removed 1 base from V and 2 bases from J; junction bases left unmatched: 2. Looked up from germline, CDR1 is ENHRY and CDR2 is SYGVKD. The CDR3 loop spans 14 amino acids. These data come from a study of blood T cells in healthy people across ages. For the study at large: Template switching caught about one barcoded beta molecule for each two T cells. Study findings and constraints: Long-lived and aged donors differed, with more naive CD4+ cells and higher diversity in the long-lived.

A second PCR of roughly 7 to 11 cycles used a sample-barcoded 5' primer and a J-beta primer mix. TCRdb reprocessed the 5' RACE reads via MiXCR and lists one record per CDR3 protein. This table has hundreds of thousands of distinct CDR3 sequences, under 45% appearing once. The sequencing input was blood. V and J are TRBV10-3 and TRBJ2-7; 7 nucleotides agree with TRBD1. This receptor was identified in a man in his sixties in good health. The CDR3 nucleotides are TGTGCCATCAGTGAGTTAGGGACAGCCTACGAGCAGTACTTC. The encoded protein is CAISELGTAYEQYF.